This T cell receptor (beta chain) was identified in a study of cytomegalovirus exposure and HLA in healthy donors. Study summary: Early released data had 80 million or so unique TCRs, all coming from HLA-typed donors.

Vbeta (60) and Jbeta (13) primers were used in the PCR. In the original analysis: Later analysis identified some 88 million unique TCR beta chains, 10 million to 12 million shared. Sequencing used immunoSEQ multiplex PCR; TCRdb keeps in-frame clones, though not all of them. V and J calls and clone size are as listed in that table; D and trimming were resolved from the DNA. This listing includes 100,000 to 150,000 clones. The CDR3 loop spans 16 amino acids. The V end lost 5 bases, the J end lost 5 bases, and 21 bases lay between the germline ends. Germline values: CDR1 LNHDA, CDR2 SQIVND (reference sequence).

This clonotype was sampled from a woman aged 40-49 years in good health and CMV-seropositive. The specimen was PBMCs. V and J are TRBV19 and TRBJ2-5; tentatively, D is TRBD1 (7 bases). The DNA of the CDR3 is TGTGCCAGTAGTCCCCGCTCCGGAGGGGGCTTGGAGACCCAGTACTTC. As protein: CASSPRSGGGLETQYF. Drawing the rest from reference TRBV19 and TRBJ2-5, the complete variable domain is DGGITQSPKYLFRKEGQNVTLSCEQNLNHDAMYWYRQDPGQGLRLIYYSQIVNDFQKGDIAEGYSVSREKKESFPLTVTSAQKNPTAFYLCASSPRSGGGLETQYFGPGTRLLVL.